This is a list of T cell receptor beta chains from one sample in a study of blood T cell repertoires in COVID-19. Profiled with immunoSEQ multiplex PCR; TCRdb holds only in-frame clones, not every one. The table records 450,000 to 500,000 clones, roughly 85% of them present only once. Sequenced input: peripheral blood. These receptors originate from a human donor in a cohort sampled during active COVID-19. Each CDR3 is given without its conserved first and last residue. The D gene is left open where the match is weak. Size is omitted from some rows. Given values are once, few, many or a class for expanded clones.

cdr3_aa clone_size v_call d_call cdr3_length
ASSIGATSSGNTIY NA TRBV19 NA 14
ASSQGSAGQETQY NA TRBV4-2 NA 13
ASRLAGSSTDTQY NA TRBV27 TRBD2 13
ASSTRGTEAF NA TRBV12-3/TRBV12-4 NA 10
ASSLAFQAGLDEQY NA TRBV5-1 TRBD2 14
ASSLIQGNEKLF NA TRBV5-1 NA 12
AWYRSTNEKLF once TRBV30 NA 11
AISGNSGEADTQY NA TRBV10-3 TRBD2 13
ASSLGLSEQF NA TRBV5-1 NA 10
SVAQGNTDTQY NA TRBV29-1 TRBD1 11
ASSLEAGGHGNTIY NA TRBV5-6 TRBD1 14
ASSLRGLSSQGSDYGYT NA TRBV28 TRBD1 17
AWMGLAAMETQY NA TRBV30 TRBD2 12
ASSECSGGGRACEQF NA TRBV25-1 TRBD2 15
ASSQAFQGIGNQPQH few TRBV4-1 NA 15
ASSPNRGGARGYT NA TRBV6-5 NA 13
ASSVGQARSTDTQY once TRBV9 NA 14
ASSPRRTSGRLGF NA TRBV28 TRBD2 13
ASSSRGSLLVIGANVLT NA TRBV27 NA 17
ASSAKGGGIEETQY NA TRBV18 NA 14
ASSLNPPGQAF NA TRBV27 NA 11
ASSSDREKTFYGYT NA TRBV6-5 TRBD1 14
ASSLQGVVDTQY NA TRBV5-4 TRBD1 12
SVGRGDTEAF NA TRBV29-1 NA 10
ASSLADNLRGYT NA TRBV28 NA 12
ASSPGTGGELF NA TRBV3-1/TRBV3-2 TRBD1 11
ASSTAGQANQPQH NA TRBV6-5 TRBD1 13
ASSPRLAGERETQY NA TRBV2 TRBD2 14
ASRKGQGSFWALH NA TRBV28 TRBD1 13
SVEGRGQGSDEQY NA TRBV29-1 TRBD1 13
ASSLVSGQETQY once TRBV7-2 NA 12
ASSYPGTTFNTGELF NA TRBV6-2/TRBV6-3 TRBD2 15